This T cell receptor (beta chain) emerged from a study of identical twins. This clonotype was counted only a few times. The CDR3 totals 15 residues. Trimming removed 2 bases from V and 4 bases from J, with 18 bases in between. Germline V gives CDR1 SQVTM, CDR2 ANQGSEA. TCRdb fed the 5' RACE reads into MiXCR, producing one record per CDR3 protein. The table has some 500,000 distinct CDR3 sequences, approximately 15% seen once. These data were also filed under a second study, of yellow fever vaccine responses in identical twins. From that report: Reportedly, the T cell response mounted by twins to vaccine seemed partly convergent, partly personalized.

This TCR came from a woman aged 18-29 years in good health. The genes are TRBV29-1 and TRBJ2-7, with a tentative D call TRBD2 (6 bases). The material sequenced was CD4+ T cells sorted from blood. The CDR3 protein is CSVESIGGFGYEQYF. DNA of the CDR3: TGCAGCGTTGAATCCATCGGAGGGTTTGGGTACGAGCAGTACTTC.